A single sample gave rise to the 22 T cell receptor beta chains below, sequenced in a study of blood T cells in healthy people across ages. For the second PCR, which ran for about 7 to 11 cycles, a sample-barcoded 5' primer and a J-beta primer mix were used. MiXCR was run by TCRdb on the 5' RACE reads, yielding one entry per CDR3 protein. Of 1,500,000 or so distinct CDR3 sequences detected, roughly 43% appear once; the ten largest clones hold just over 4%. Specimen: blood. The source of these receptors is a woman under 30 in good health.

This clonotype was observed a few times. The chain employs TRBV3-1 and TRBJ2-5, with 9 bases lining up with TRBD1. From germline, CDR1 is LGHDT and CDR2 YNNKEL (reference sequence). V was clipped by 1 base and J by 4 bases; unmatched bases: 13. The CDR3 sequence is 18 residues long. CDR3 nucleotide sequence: TGTGCCAGCAGCCAAGTATCGGGACAGGGACAGATTTTAGAGACCCAGTACTTC. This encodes CASSQVSGQGQILETQYF.

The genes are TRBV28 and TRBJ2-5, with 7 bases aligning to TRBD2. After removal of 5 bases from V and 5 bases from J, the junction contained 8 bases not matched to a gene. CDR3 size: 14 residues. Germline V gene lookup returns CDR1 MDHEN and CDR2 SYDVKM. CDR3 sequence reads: CASSLSGSWETQYF. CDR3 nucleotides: TGTGCCAGCAGTCTTAGCGGGTCTTGGGAGACCCAGTACTTC.

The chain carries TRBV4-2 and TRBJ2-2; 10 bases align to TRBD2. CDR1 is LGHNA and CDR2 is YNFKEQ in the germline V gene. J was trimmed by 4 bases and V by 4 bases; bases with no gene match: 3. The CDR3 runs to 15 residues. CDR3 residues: CASSPSGRSTGELFF. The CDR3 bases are TGTGCCAGCAGCCCTAGCGGGAGAAGCACCGGGGAGCTGTTTTTT.

The CDR3 here is CATSRVRATRLSYNEQFF. In nucleotides, the CDR3 is TGTGCCACCAGCAGAGTCCGCGCCACCCGACTTAGTTACAATGAGCAGTTCTTC. The V gene is TRBV15, the J gene TRBJ2-1; D is unclear. The CDR3 runs to 18 residues. V lost 1 base, J lost 4 bases, and 20 bases lay in between. Germline V gene sequence: CDR1 LNHNV, CDR2 YYDKDF (reference sequence).

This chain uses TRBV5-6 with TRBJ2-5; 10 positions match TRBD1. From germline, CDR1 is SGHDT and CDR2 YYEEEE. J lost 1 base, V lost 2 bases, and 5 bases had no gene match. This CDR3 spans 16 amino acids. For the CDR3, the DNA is TGTGCCAGCAGCTTTGGAAGACAGGGGGCCCAAGAGACCCAGTACTTC. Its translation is CASSFGRQGAQETQYF.

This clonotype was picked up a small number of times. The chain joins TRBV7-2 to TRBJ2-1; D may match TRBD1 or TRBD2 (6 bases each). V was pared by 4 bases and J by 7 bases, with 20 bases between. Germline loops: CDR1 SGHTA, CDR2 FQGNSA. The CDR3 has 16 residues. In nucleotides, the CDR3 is TGTGCCAGCAGCTACAGGGTACTAGCCCGACGGAATGAGCAGTTCTTC. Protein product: CASSYRVLARRNEQFF.

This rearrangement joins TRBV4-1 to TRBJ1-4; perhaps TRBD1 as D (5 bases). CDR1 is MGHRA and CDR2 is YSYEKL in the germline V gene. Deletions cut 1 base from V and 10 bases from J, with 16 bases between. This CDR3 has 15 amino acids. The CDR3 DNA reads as TGCGCCAGCAGCCAAGTTGGGAGGACACCCGTAAAACTGTTTTTT. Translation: CASSQVGRTPVKLFF.

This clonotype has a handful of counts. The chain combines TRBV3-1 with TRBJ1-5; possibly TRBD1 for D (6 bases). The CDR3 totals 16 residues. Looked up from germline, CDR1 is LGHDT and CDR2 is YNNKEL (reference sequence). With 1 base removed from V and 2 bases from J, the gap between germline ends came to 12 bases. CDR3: CASSQGFRGGNQPQHF. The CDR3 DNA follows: TGTGCCAGCAGCCAAGGGTTCAGGGGTGGCAATCAGCCCCAGCATTTT.

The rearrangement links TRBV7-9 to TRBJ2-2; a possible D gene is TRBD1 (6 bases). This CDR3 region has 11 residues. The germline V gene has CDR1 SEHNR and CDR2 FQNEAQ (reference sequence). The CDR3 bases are TGTGCGGGGGCCCGAAATGGGGAGCTGTTTTTT. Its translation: CAGARNGELFF.

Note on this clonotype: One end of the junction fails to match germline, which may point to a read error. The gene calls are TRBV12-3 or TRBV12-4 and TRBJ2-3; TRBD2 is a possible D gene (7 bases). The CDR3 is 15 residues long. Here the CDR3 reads CASSFQRGAADAQYF. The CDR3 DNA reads TGTGCCAGCAGTTTCCAACGGGGGGCCGCAGATGCGCAGTATTTT.

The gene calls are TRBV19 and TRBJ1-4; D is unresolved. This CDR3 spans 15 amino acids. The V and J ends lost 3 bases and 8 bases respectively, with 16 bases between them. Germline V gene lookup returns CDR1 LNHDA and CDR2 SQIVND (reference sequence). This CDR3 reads CASSINVRGGEKLFF. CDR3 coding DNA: TGTGCCAGTAGTATTAACGTCCGCGGAGGAGAAAAACTGTTTTTT.

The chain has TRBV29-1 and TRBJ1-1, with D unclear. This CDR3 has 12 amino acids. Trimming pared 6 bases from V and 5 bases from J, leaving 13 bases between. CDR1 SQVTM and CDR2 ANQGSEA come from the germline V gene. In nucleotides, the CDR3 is TGCAGCGTAAGTCCCTCGGGAACTGAAGCTTTCTTT. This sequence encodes CSVSPSGTEAFF.

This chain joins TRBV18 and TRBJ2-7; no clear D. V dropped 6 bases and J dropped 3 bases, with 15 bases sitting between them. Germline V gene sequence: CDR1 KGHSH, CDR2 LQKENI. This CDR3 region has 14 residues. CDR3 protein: CASSPAGTIYEQYF. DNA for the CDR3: TGTGCCAGCTCCCCTGCCGGCACGATCTACGAGCAGTACTTC.

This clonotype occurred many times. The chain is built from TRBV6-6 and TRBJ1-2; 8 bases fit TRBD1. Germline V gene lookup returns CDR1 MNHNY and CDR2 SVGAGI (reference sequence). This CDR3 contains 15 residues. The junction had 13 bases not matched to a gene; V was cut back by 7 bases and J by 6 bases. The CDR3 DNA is TGTGCCAGCACCAACGGACAGGGAGAACGAGATGGCTACACCTTC. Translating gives CASTNGQGERDGYTF.

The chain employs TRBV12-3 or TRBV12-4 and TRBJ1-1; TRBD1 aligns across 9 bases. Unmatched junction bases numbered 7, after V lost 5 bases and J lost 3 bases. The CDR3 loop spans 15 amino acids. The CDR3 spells CASSPGQGSYTEAFF. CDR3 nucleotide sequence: TGTGCCAGCAGTCCCGGACAGGGGTCATACACTGAAGCTTTCTTT.

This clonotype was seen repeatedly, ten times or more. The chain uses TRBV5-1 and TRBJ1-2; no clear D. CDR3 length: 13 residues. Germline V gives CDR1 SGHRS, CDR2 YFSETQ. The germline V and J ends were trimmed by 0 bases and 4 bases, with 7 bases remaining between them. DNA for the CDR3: TGCGCCAGCAGCTTGGCCCCCAGCTATGGCTACACCTTC. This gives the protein CASSLAPSYGYTF.

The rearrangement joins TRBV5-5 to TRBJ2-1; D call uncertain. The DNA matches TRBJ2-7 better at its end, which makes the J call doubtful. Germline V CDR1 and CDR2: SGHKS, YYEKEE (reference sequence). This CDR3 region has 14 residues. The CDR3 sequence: CASSLYLAHNEQYF. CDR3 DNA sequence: TGTGCCAGCAGCTTGTATTTAGCCCACAATGAGCAGTACTTC.

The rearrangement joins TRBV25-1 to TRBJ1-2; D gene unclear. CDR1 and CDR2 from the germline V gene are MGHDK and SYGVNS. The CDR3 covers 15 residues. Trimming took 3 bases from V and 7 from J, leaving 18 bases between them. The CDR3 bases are TGTGCCAGCAGTGATAGTTCTAGGGTCCTAGGTGGCTACACCTTC. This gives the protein CASSDSSRVLGGYTF.

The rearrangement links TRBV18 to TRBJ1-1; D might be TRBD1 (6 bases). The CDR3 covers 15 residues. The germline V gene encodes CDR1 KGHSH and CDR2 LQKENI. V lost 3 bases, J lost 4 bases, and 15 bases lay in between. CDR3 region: CASSPRAGEGTEAFF. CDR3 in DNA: TGTGCCAGCTCACCCCGTGCAGGGGAGGGCACTGAAGCTTTCTTT.

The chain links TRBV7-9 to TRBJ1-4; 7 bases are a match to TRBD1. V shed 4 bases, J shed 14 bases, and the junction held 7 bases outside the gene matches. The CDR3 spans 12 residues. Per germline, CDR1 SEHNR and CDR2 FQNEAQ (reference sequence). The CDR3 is CASSSDRVYLFF. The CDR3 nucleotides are TGTGCCAGCAGCTCCGACAGGGTATACCTGTTTTTT.

CDR3 in amino acids: CASSFRGAPDTQYF. Here the CDR3 DNA reads TGCGCCAGCAGCTTTCGGGGGGCCCCAGATACGCAGTATTTT. V gene TRBV5-1 combines with J gene TRBJ2-3, with D tentatively TRBD2 (7 bases). The CDR3 extends over 14 amino acids. Trimming cost V 2 bases and J 4 bases, with 11 bases left between them. Per the germline V gene, CDR1 is SGHRS and CDR2 is YFSETQ.

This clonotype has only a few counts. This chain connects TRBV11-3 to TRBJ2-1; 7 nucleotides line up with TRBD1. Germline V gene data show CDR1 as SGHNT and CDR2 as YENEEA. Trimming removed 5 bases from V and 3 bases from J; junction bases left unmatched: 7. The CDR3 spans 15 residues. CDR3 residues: CASSPTRTGYNEQFF. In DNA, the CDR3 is TGTGCCAGCAGCCCTACACGGACAGGCTACAATGAGCAGTTCTTC.